The 8 T cell receptor beta chains reported below all come from one sample, sequenced in a study of cytomegalovirus exposure and HLA in healthy donors. The PCR ran on 60 Vbeta and 13 Jbeta primers. The method was immunoSEQ multiplex PCR; TCRdb's version includes in-frame clones alone and lacks a portion of them. Its table lists over 65,000 clones. The sequencing input was PBMCs. The receptors originated from a woman in her thirties in good health and CMV-seronegative.

The chain couples TRBV4-2 to TRBJ1-2, with a tentative D call TRBD1 (5 bases). V dropped 0 bases and J dropped 2 bases, with 7 bases sitting between them. Per the germline V gene, CDR1 is LGHNA and CDR2 is YNFKEQ. The CDR3 is 14 residues long. The CDR3 protein is CASSQDRANYGYTF. The CDR3 DNA reads as TGTGCCAGCAGCCAAGACAGGGCGAACTATGGCTACACCTTC.

CDR3: CASSLWTGQGSNQPQHF. The CDR3 DNA reads TGTGCCAGCAGCCTCTGGACAGGCCAGGGTAGCAATCAGCCCCAGCATTTT. This chain connects TRBV28 to TRBJ1-5; 7 bases align to TRBD1. The CDR3 contains 17 residues. J was trimmed by 0 bases and V by 6 bases; bases with no gene match: 11. Germline lookup yields CDR1 MDHEN and CDR2 SYDVKM.

V is TRBV6-1 and J is TRBJ2-2; perhaps TRBD2 as D (6 bases). CDR3 length: 17 amino acids. Germline assignment: CDR1 MNHNS and CDR2 SASEGT. Trimming left V 5 bases short and J 1 base short, with 17 bases between. The CDR3 protein is CASSKVWGGKNTGELFF. Here the CDR3 DNA reads TGTGCCAGCAGTAAAGTTTGGGGCGGGAAGAACACCGGGGAGCTGTTTTTT.

The J gene is TRBJ2-7, the V gene TRBV11-2; 10 bases are shared with TRBD2. Germline CDR1 and CDR2: SGHAT and FQNNGV. The CDR3 totals 16 residues. V was pared by 3 bases and J by 2 bases, with 7 bases of the junction left unmatched. The CDR3 spells CASSFSGRAQTYEQYF. In DNA form, the CDR3 reads TGTGCCAGCAGCTTCAGCGGGAGGGCTCAGACCTACGAGCAGTACTTC.

As DNA, the CDR3 is TGTGCCAGCAGCTACGGACTAGCGGTGCAGCAGTACTTC. This encodes CASSYGLAVQQYF. V is TRBV4-2 and J is TRBJ2-7; 10 bases align to TRBD2. Germline CDR1 reads LGHNA; CDR2 reads YNFKEQ. The CDR3 length is 13 residues. Unmatched junction bases numbered 6, after V lost 5 bases and J lost 8 bases.

The chain employs TRBV2 and TRBJ2-7; TRBD1 matches at 10 bases. The germline gives CDR1 SNHLY, CDR2 FYNNEI. Unmatched junction bases numbered 9, after V lost 2 bases and J lost 5 bases. This CDR3 has 16 residues. The CDR3 DNA follows: TGTGCCAGCAGTGAATATGGGGGACAGGGGTACCACGAGCAGTACTTC. Its protein product is CASSEYGGQGYHEQYF.

This chain links TRBV30 with TRBJ2-7; no definite D call. V dropped 0 bases and J dropped 5 bases, with 5 bases sitting between them. The germline gives CDR1 GTSNPN, CDR2 SVGIG (reference sequence). The CDR3 covers 11 residues. The CDR3 here is CAWSVHNEQYF. In DNA form, the CDR3 reads TGTGCCTGGAGTGTACATAACGAGCAGTACTTC.

The chain recombines TRBV5-6 with TRBJ2-7, with 7 bases identical to TRBD1. CDR3 size: 14 residues. CDR1 SGHDT and CDR2 YYEEEE come from the germline V gene. The ends lost 2 bases at V and 3 bases at J; junction bases unmatched: 5. The CDR3 nucleotides are TGTGCCAGCAGCTTTGGACAGGAAGACTACGAGCAGTACTTC. The encoded protein is CASSFGQEDYEQYF.